This TCR beta chain comes out of a study of blood T cell repertoires in COVID-19 (TCRdb year 2020). Notes on the research overall: Samples covering the acute and convalescent phases of COVID-19 were provided by collaborators in the United States, Italy and Spain. The prospective study material was composed of cDNA or gDNA derived from T cells, B-cell-depleted T cells, or PBMCs. Subjects who had been exposed to COVID-19, were actively infected with it, or had recovered from it provided the deeply sampled blood TCRbeta repertoires that made up the dataset. The repertoires were released in a freely available public database intended as a resource for research on the immune response to SARS-CoV-2. The samples were drawn from the first 160 participants of the ongoing ImmuneRACE study and from over a thousand subjects provided by 6 global collaborators. The sample metadata nearly always contained a de-identified subject ID, COVID-19 status, age in years and sex. Where HLA class I and class II types were available, the types were taken from metadata supplied by the sample provider, not from assay-based typing.

TCRbeta CDR3 regions were amplified from genomic DNA using the immunoSEQ Assay, a bias-controlled multiplex PCR. In the original analysis: Within the assay, amplification of reference gene primers was used to estimate how many nucleated cells each sample contained. To quantify the absolute abundance of each unique TCRbeta CDR3 rearrangement, sequence reads were collapsed and filtered. For each sample, productive Simpson clonality was calculated as the square root of Simpson's diversity index across productive rearrangements. In TCRdb, the immuneACCESS table is reduced to in-frame sequences with V and J assigned. These tables do not hold every clone; where another copy was compared, an unresolved V gene accounts for under half, and the others remain unexplained. V, J and clone size are taken as reported in that table, and D and trimming were inferred from the DNA itself. The sample profile shows roughly 220,000 clones; roughly 89% of them were found once. Jointly, the top ten make up about 16% of the sample.

The paper's findings and limits, for the study overall: Clinical and demographic metadata were provided uncurated, with the amount varying by source and participant.

The sample holds one count of this clone. This clone's antigen is unknown. Base qualities are not provided; no much larger clone lies one nucleotide away. From its cysteine to its phenylalanine, the CDR3 spans 15 amino acids. The read is trimmed to its CDR3 DNA, 45 bases read in frame from base 1. Per the germline V gene, SNHLY is the CDR1 and FYNNEI is the CDR2. Trimming leaves V shorter by 8 bases and J shorter by 2 bases, with the junction holding 8 bases beyond the gene matches. Participants in the prospective study were enrolled through a virtual design, were aged about 18 to 90 years, and lived in 24 United States geographic areas. Cohort assignment in the prospective study relied on participant-reported clinical history from a screening survey and a study questionnaire. Exposed participants were defined as having been in contact with someone with a PCR-confirmed or clinician-diagnosed COVID-19 case within 2 weeks of study entry. In the prospective study, mobile phlebotomists collected whole blood, serum and a nasopharyngeal or oropharyngeal swab from each participant. Participants in the prospective study had the option to provide additional blood draws and questionnaires over an approximately 2-month period. Prospective study blood samples were shipped either frozen or at room temperature before DNA extraction.

This TCR derives from a man aged 25 to 45 who had been exposed to COVID-19. The chain is made from TRBV2 and TRBJ1-3; 8 central nucleotides agree with TRBD1. Sequenced sample: PBMCs or T cells enriched from blood (not recorded which). The DNA reads TGTGCCAGCTCCGACCAGGGGGCGGCTGGAAACACCATATATTTT. Translated, it gives CASSDQGAAGNTIYF.